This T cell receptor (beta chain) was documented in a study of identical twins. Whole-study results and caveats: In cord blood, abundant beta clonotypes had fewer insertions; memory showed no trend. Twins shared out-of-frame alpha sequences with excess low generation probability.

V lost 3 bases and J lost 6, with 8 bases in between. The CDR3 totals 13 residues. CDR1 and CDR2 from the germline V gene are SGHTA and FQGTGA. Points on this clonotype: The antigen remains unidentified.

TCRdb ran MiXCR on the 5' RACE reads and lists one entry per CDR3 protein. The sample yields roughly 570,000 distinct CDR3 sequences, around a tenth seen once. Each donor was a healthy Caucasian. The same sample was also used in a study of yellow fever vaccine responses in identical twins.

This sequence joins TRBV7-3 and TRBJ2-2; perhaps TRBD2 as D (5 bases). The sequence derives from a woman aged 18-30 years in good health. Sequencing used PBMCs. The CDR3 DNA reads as TGTGCCAGCAGCTTCTCCGGGGCCGGGGAGCTGTTTTTT. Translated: CASSFSGAGELFF.